This note documents a single T cell receptor beta chain sequence. Its antigen remains unidentified. A multiplex PCR was run with 60 Vbeta primers and 13 Jbeta primers. Profiling relied on immunoSEQ multiplex PCR, and the TCRdb table lists in-frame clones only, not all of them. The repertoire includes about 190,000 clones, roughly four fifths of them detected once, and around 0.8% sits in the top ten. The source of the sample is a study of cytomegalovirus exposure and HLA in healthy donors. Study-level results: In a later analysis, across HLA loci, associated TCR counts were highest for DRB1, lowest for HLA-C.

Trimming pared 4 bases from V and 1 base from J, leaving 5 bases between. Germline V gene sequence: CDR1 SGHNT, CDR2 YENEEA. The CDR3 sequence is 13 residues long. The TCR comes from a woman between 18 and 30 years old in good health and CMV-seronegative. The chain uses TRBV11-3 and TRBJ1-3; D gene unclear. The material sequenced was PBMCs. For the CDR3, the DNA is TGTGCCAGCAGCTCCGGGTCTGGAAACACCATATATTTT. It yields the protein CASSSGSGNTIYF.